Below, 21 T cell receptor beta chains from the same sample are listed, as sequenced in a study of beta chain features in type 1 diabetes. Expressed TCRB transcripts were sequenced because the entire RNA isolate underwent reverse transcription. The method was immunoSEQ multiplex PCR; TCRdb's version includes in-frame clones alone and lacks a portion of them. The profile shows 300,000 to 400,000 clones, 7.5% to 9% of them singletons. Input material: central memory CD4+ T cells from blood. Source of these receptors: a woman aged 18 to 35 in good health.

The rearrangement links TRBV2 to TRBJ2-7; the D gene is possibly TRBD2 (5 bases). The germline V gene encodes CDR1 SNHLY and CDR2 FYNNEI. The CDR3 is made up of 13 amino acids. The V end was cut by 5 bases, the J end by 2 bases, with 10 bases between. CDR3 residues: CASSTERTYEQYF. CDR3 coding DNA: TGTGCCAGCAGTACGGAGCGGACCTACGAGCAGTACTTC.

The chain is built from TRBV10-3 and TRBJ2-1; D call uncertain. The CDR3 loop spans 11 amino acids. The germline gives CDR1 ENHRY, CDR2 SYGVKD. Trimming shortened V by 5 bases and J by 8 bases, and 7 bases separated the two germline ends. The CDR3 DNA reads TGTGCCATCAGTCTACGGGATGAGCAGTTCTTC. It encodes CAISLRDEQFF.

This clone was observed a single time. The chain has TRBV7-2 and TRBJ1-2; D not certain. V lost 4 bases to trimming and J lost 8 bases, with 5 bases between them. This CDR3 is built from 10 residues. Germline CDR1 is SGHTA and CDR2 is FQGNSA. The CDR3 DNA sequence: TGTGCCAGCAGCTCGACCGGCTACACCTTC. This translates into CASSSTGYTF. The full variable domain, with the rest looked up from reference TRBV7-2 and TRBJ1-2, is GAGVSQSPSNKVTEKGKDVELRCDPISGHTALYWYRQSLGQGLEFLIYFQGNSAPDKSGLPSDRFSAERTGGSVSTLTIQRTQQEDSAVYLCASSSTGYTFGSGTRLTVV.

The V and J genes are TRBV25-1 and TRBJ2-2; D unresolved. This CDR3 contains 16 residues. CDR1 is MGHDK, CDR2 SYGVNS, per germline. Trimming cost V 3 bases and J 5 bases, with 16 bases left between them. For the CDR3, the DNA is TGTGCCAGCAGTGACTGGGGAATAAAGTCGACCGGGGAGCTGTTTTTT. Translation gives CASSDWGIKSTGELFF.

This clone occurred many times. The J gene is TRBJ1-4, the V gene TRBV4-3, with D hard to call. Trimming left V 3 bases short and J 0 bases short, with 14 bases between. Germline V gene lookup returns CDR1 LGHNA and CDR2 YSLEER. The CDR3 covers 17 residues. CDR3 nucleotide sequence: TGCGCCAGCAGCCAGGGATTCAGACCAGCAACTAATGAAAAACTGTTTTTT. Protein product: CASSQGFRPATNEKLFF.

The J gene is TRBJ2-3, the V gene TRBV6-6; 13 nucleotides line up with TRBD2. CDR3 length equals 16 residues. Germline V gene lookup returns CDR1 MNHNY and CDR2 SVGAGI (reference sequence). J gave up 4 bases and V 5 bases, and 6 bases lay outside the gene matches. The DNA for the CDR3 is TGTGCCAGCAGTGCCCCGACTAGCGGGAGGTCAGATACGCAGTATTTT. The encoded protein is CASSAPTSGRSDTQYF.

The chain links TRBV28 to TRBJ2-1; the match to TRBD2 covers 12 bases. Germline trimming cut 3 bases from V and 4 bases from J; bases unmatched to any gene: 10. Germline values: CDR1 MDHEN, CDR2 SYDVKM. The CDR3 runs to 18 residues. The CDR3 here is CASSFPTSGSPAYNEQFF. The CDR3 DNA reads TGTGCCAGCAGTTTCCCGACTAGCGGGAGTCCCGCTTACAATGAGCAGTTCTTC. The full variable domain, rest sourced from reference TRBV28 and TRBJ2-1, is DVKVTQSSRYLVKRTGEKVFLECVQDMDHENMFWYRQDPGLGLRLIYFSYDVKMKEKGDIPEGYSVSREKKERFSLILESASTNQTSMYLCASSFPTSGSPAYNEQFFGPGTRLTVL.

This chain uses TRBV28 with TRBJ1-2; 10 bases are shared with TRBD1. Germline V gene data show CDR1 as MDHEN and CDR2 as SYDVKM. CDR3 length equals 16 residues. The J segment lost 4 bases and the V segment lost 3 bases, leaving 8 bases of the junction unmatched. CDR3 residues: CASSLSGTGDRYGYTF. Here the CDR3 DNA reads TGTGCCAGCAGTTTGTCTGGGACAGGGGACCGCTATGGCTACACCTTC.

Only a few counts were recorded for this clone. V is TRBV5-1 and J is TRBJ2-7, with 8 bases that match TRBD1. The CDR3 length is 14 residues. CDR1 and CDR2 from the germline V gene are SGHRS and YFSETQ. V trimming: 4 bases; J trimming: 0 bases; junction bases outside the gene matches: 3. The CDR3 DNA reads TGCGCCAGCAGCGAACAGGGGGGCTCCTACGAGCAGTACTTC. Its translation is CASSEQGGSYEQYF.

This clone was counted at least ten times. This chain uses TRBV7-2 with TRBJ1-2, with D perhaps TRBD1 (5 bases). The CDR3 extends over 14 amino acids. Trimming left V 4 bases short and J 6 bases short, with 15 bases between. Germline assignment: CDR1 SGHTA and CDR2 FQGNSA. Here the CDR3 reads CASSWDAPSDGYTF. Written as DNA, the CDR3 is TGTGCCAGCAGCTGGGACGCCCCAAGCGATGGCTACACCTTC.

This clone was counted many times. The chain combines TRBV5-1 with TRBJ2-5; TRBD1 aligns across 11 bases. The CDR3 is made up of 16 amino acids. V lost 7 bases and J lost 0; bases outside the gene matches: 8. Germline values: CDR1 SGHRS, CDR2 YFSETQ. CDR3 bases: TGCGCCAGCGGAGGAGGGACAGGGGGGTACCAAGAGACCCAGTACTTC. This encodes CASGGGTGGYQETQYF.

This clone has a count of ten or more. CDR3 in DNA: TGTGCCAGCAGCGTAGACTATTCCGGGGAGCTGTTTTTT. This gives the protein CASSVDYSGELFF. V and J are TRBV9 and TRBJ2-2, with D uncertain. Germline-derived CDR1 and CDR2 are SGDLS and YYNGEE. V lost 0 bases and J 6 bases, leaving 6 bases between the germline ends. This CDR3 region has 13 residues.

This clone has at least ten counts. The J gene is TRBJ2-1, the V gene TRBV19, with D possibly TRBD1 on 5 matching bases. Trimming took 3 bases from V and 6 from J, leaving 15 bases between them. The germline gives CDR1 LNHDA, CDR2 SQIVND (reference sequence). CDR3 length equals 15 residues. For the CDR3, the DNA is TGTGCCAGTAGTATGGGGCGGCCGACCCGCAATGAGCAGTTCTTC. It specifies CASSMGRPTRNEQFF.

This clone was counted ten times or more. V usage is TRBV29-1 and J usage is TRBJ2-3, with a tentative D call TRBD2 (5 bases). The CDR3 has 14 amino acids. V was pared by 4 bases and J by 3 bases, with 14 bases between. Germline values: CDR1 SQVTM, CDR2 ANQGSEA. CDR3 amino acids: CSVVPGTGTDTQYF. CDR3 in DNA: TGCAGCGTTGTTCCCGGAACGGGAACAGATACGCAGTATTTT.

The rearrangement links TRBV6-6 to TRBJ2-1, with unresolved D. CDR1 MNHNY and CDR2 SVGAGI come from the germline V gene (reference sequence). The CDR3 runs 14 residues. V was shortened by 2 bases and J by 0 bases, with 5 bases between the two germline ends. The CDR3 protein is CASSYINSYNEQFF. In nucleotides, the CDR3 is TGTGCCAGCAGTTACATCAACTCCTACAATGAGCAGTTCTTC.

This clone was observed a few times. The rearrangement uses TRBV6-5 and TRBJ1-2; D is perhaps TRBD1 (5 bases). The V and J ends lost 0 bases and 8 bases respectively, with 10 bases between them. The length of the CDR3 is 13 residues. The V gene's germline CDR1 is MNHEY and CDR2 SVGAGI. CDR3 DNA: TGTGCCAGCAGTTACTCATTCAGGGTCGGCTACACCTTC. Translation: CASSYSFRVGYTF.

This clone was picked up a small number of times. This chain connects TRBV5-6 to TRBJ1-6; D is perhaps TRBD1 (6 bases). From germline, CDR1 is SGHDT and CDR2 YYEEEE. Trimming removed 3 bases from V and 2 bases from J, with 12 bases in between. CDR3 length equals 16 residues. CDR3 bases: TGTGCCAGCAGCTCGGACAGAGGGCCCTATAATTCACCCCTCCACTTT. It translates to CASSSDRGPYNSPLHF.

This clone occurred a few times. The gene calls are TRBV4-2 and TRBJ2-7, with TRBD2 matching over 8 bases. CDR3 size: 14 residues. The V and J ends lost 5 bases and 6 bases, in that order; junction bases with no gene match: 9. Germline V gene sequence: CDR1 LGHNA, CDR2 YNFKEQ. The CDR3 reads CASSLLAGGGEQYF. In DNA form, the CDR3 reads TGTGCCAGCAGCTTGCTTGCGGGAGGAGGCGAGCAGTACTTC.

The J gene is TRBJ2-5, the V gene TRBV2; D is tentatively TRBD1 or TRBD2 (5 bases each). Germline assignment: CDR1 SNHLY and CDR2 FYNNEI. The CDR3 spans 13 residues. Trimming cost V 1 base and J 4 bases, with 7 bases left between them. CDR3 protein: CASSEVGGETQYF. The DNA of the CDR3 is TGTGCCAGCAGTGAAGTTGGGGGAGAGACCCAGTACTTC.

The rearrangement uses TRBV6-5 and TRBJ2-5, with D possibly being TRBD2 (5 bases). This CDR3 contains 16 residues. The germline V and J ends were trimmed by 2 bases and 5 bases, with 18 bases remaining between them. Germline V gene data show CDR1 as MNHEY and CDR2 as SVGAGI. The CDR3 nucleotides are TGTGCCAGCAGTTACAGTCCGAGTAGCGCGAGGGAGACCCAGTACTTC. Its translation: CASSYSPSSARETQYF.

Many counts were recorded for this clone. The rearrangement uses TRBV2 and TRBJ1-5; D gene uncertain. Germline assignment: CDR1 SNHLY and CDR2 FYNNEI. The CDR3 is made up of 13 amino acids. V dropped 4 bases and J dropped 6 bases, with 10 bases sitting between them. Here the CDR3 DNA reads TGTGCCAGCAGTGGGGATGGCGGTCAGCCCCAGCATTTT. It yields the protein CASSGDGGQPQHF.